The clone carrying this T cell receptor beta chain was counted between two and nine times. No antigen is known for it. Read coverage stops 3 residues before the CDR3 terminus; the germline J gene supplies the remainder. This record comes from a study of T cell clonality in common variable immunodeficiency. General study points: Fewer deletions and N-nucleotide insertions were reportedly seen in common variable immunodeficiency TCR beta sequences. CVID subjects shared fewer TCRbeta clones than healthy controls did. CVID patient heterogeneity limited repertoire-clinical complication correlations.

Both groups were predominantly of Caucasian heritage. All CVID subjects were on immunoglobulin replacement for at least one year. V was trimmed by 6 bases and J by 2 bases, leaving 16 bases between them. Germline V CDR1 and CDR2: LNHDA, SQIVND (reference sequence). This CDR3 is built from 15 residues. Profiling relied on immunoSEQ multiplex PCR, and the TCRdb table lists in-frame clones only, not all of them. The sample yields about 28,000 clones, without any singletons. The chain uses TRBV19 and TRBJ1-1; D perhaps matches TRBD1 (6 bases). Material: peripheral blood mononuclear cells. This TCR was sampled from a human donor with common variable immunodeficiency. The CDR3: CASRPQGTRNTEAFF. Partial CDR3 DNA: TGTGCCAGTAGACCCCAAGGGACACGCAACACTGAA. Drawing the rest from reference TRBV19 and TRBJ1-1, the complete variable domain is DGGITQSPKYLFRKEGQNVTLSCEQNLNHDAMYWYRQDPGQGLRLIYYSQIVNDFQKGDIAEGYSVSREKKESFPLTVTSAQKNPTAFYLCASRPQGTRNTEAFFGQGTRLTVV.